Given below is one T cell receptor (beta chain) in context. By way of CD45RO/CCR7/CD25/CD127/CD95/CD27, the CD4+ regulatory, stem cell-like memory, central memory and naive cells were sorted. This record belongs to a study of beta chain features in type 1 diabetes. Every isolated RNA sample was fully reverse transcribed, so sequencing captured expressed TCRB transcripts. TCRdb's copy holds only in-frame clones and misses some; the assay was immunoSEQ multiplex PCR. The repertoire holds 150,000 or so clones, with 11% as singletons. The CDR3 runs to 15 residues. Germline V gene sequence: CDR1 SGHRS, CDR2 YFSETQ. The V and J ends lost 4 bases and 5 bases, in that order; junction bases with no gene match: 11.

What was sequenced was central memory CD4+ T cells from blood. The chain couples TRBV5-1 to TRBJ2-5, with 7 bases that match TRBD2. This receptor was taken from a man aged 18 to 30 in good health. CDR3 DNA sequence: TGCGCCAGCAGCGAGACTAGCCGGTTGTACGAGACCCAGTACTTC. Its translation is CASSETSRLYETQYF.